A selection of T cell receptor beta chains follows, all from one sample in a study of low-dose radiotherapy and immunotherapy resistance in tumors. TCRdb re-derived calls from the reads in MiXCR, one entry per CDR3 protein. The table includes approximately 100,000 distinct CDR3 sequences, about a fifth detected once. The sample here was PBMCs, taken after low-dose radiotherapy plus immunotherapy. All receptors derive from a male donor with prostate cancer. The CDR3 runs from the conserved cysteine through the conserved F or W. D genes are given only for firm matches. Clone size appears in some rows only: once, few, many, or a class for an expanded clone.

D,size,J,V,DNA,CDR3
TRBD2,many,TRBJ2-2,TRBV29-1,TGCAGCGTTGAAACCCCGGGGCTAGCGGGGAACACCGGGGAGCTGTTTTTT,CSVETPGLAGNTGELFF
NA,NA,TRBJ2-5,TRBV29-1,TGCAGCGCGAACAGGGCTCAAGAGACCCAGTACTTC,CSANRAQETQYF
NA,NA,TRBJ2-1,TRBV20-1,TGCAGTGCTCCGCTGAGGGGGGCCATTAACTACAATGAGCAGTTCTTC,CSAPLRGAINYNEQFF
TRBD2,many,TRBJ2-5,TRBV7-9,TGTGCCAGCAGCTTCTCTTCGGGGCGGGGGGGCTCATTCGGAGAGACCCAGTACTTC,CASSFSSGRGGSFGETQYF
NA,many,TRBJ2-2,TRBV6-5,TGTGCCAGCAGTCCGTGGGGGGCGGCCGGGGAGCTGTTTTTT,CASSPWGAAGELFF
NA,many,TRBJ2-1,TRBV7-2,TGTGCCAGCAGCCGAGAAAGTTCCTACAATGAGCAGTTCTTC,CASSRESSYNEQFF
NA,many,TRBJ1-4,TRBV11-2,TGTGCCAGCACCTCTCAGGGTGAAAAACTGTTTTTT,CASTSQGEKLFF
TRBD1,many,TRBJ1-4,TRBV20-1,TGCAGTGCTAGAGCGGGGACAGGCGACGGTGAAAAACTGTTTTTT,CSARAGTGDGEKLFF
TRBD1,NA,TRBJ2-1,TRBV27,TGTGCCAGCAATCCCGGGACAGGGACTTACAATGAGCAGTTCTTC,CASNPGTGTYNEQFF
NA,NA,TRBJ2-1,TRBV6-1,TGTGCCAGCAGTGAAGAGCAGGGTTCCTACAATGAGCAGTTCTTC,CASSEEQGSYNEQFF
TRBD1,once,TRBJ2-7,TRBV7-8,TGTGCCAGCAGCGTAAGACAGGGGGCCTACGAGCAGTACTTC,CASSVRQGAYEQYF
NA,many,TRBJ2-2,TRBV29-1,TGCAGCGTAAACGATTATACCGGGGAGCTGTTTTTT,CSVNDYTGELFF
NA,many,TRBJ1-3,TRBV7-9,TGTGCCAGCAGGGCCCCCGGAGGGACTGGAAACACCATATATTTT,CASRAPGGTGNTIYF
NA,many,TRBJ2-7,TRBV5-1,TGCGCCAGCAGCTTGGGGTACAGGGACACCTACGAGCAGTACTTC,CASSLGYRDTYEQYF
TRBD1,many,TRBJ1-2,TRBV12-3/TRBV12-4,TGTGCCAGCAGTTTCTCCGACAGGGCCGGCTACACCTTC,CASSFSDRAGYTF
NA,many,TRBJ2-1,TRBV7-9,TGTGCCAGCAGCCCAGAGAGGTGGGTCAATGAGCAGTTCTTC,CASSPERWVNEQFF
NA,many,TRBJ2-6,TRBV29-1,TGCAGCGTCGCGAGTAGTACTGCTGGGGCCAACGTCCTGACTTTC,CSVASSTAGANVLTF
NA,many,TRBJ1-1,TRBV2,TGTGCCAGCAGCCCAGGGCTTGGGACTGAAGCTTTCTTT,CASSPGLGTEAFF
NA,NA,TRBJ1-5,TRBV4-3,TGCGCCAGCAGCCAAGATTATTCCCAGCCCCAGCATTTT,CASSQDYSQPQHF
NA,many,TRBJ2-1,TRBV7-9,TGTGCCAGCAGCTTAACCGTTTCCAAGTTTGAGGATGAGCAGTTCTTC,CASSLTVSKFEDEQFF
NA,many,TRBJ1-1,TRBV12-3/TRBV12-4,TGTGCCAGCAGTTTATCAGGGGTCGGGTTGGGCACTGAAGCTTTCTTT,CASSLSGVGLGTEAFF
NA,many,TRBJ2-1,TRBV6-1,TGTGCCAGCAGCCCGCGCGAATTTCACTACAATGAGCAGTTCTTC,CASSPREFHYNEQFF
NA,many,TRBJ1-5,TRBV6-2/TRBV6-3,TGTGCCAGCAGTCGCCACCCTGCCCAGCCCCAGCATTTT,CASSRHPAQPQHF
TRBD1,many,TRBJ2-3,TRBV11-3,TGTGCCAGCAGCCCAGGGACAGTCACAGATACGCAGTATTTT,CASSPGTVTDTQYF
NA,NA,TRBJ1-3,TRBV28,TGTGCCAGCAGTTTCGTGGACGGGGGACCTGGAAACACCATATATTTT,CASSFVDGGPGNTIYF
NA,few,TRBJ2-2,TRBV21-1,TGTGCCAGCAGCAAAGGTGAAGGGCGGGCCACCGGGGAGCTGTTTTTT,CASSKGEGRATGELFF
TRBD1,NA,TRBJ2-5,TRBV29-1,TGCAGCGTTGGACAGGGACAAGAGACCCAGTACTTC,CSVGQGQETQYF
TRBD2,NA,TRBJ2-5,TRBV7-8,TGTGCCTGCAGCCTCGGGACTAGCGGGGGGGCTTTTTCTCAAGAGACCCAGTACTTC,CACSLGTSGGAFSQETQYF
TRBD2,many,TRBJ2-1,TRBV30,TGTGCCTGGACTAGCGGGGGGGGGGGCAATGAGCAGTTCTTC,CAWTSGGGGNEQFF
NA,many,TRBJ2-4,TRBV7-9,TGTGCCAGCACCCCGGGGGCCCAGGGAGCCATTCAGTACTTC,CASTPGAQGAIQYF
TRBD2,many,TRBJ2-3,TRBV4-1,TGCGCCAGCAGCCGACCTGAGCGGGGTATCACAGATACGCAGTATTTT,CASSRPERGITDTQYF
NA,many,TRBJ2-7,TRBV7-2,TGTGCCAGCAGCTTAGTTAGGGAGTTATCCTACGAGCAGTACTTC,CASSLVRELSYEQYF
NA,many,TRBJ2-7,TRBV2,TGTGCCACCGCAGGCGGTTCCCGAGTTTTACAGTACTTC,CATAGGSRVLQYF
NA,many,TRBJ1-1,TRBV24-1,TGTGCCACCAGGGCGTTTGAAGCTTTCTTT,CATRAFEAFF
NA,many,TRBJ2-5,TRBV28,TGTGCCAGCACTAGTTCAAGAGAGACCCAGTACTTC,CASTSSRETQYF
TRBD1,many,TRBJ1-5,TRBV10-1,TGCGCCAGCAGGCCATCGGACAGGGGACCTATATCAGGGCATTTT,CASRPSDRGPISGHF
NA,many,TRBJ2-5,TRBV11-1,TGTGCCAGCAGCGCGGACAGTTCTCCTGAGACCCAGTACTTC,CASSADSSPETQYF
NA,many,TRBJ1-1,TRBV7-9,TGTGCCAGCAGCCCAAGCGGGGGGAACACTGAAGCTTTCTTT,CASSPSGGNTEAFF
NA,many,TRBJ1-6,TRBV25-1,TGTGCCAGCAGTGGCCCCCGACCGAGCTCCTATAATTCACCCCTCCACTTT,CASSGPRPSSYNSPLHF
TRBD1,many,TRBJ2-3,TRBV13,TGTGCCAGCAGCTCTGACAGGGTGGGGACAGATACGCAGTATTTT,CASSSDRVGTDTQYF
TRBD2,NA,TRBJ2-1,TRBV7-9,TGTGCCAGAGCGGGGGGGCCGGGAAATGAGCAGTTCTTC,CARAGGPGNEQFF
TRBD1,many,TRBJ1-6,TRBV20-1,TGCAGTGGAGGGGGCGCGGGGAATTCACCCCTCCACTTT,CSGGGAGNSPLHF
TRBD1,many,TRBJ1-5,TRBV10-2,TGCGCCAGCAGTGATGGAACAGGGGGACAGCCCCAGCATTTT,CASSDGTGGQPQHF
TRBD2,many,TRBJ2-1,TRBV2,TGTGCCAGCAGGACTAGCGGGGGGTACAATGAGCAGTTCTTC,CASRTSGGYNEQFF
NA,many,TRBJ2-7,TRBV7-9,TGTGCCAGCAGCCAAACGTTGTCCTACGAGCAGTACTTC,CASSQTLSYEQYF
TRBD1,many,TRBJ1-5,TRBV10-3,TGTGCCATCAGTGAGGGTGACAGGGCCCAGCCCCAGCATTTT,CAISEGDRAQPQHF
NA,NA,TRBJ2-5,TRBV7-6,TGTGCCAGCAGCCCAGGGGTCAGTTCGGGCCAAGAGACCCAGTACTTC,CASSPGVSSGQETQYF
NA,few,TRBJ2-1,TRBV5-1,TGCGCCAGCAGCTTGGTGGGGAACAATGAGCAGTTCTTC,CASSLVGNNEQFF
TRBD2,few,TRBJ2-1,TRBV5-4,TGTGCCAGCAGCAGGCAGGGCGGGAGTGACAATGAGCAGTTCTTC,CASSRQGGSDNEQFF
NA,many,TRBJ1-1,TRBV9,TGTGCCAGCAGCTTAAGGGGACCCTCGAGGGCAGCTTTCTTT,CASSLRGPSRAAFF
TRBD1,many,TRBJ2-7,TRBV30,TGTGCCTGGAGTATACAGGGGATCGGAGAGTACTTC,CAWSIQGIGEYF
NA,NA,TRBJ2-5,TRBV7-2,TGTGCCAGCAGACCGGCGGTCCTCCAAGAGACCCAGTACTTC,CASRPAVLQETQYF
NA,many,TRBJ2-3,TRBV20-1,TGCAGTGCTCGCTCCGTGCTTAGCGGCACAGATACGCAGTATTTT,CSARSVLSGTDTQYF
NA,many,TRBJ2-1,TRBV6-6,TGTGCCAGCAGTTCGCGTGAGCAGTTCTTC,CASSSREQFF